This TCR beta chain was identified during a study of OX40 agonist ivuxolimab in advanced cancers. With regard to this clone: A read error may produce the germline difference seen at one junction end.

The CDR3 is 17 residues long. The germline V gene encodes CDR1 MNHNS and CDR2 SASEGT. The data were produced by immunoSEQ multiplex PCR, yet TCRdb's version contains in-frame clones alone and is incomplete. This sample has under 60,000 clones; 75% to 90% occur once, and the top ten carry 4.5% to 5.5%. The source is an adult with an advanced solid tumor such as melanoma, head and neck, liver or kidney cancer. The sequenced sample was CD4+ or CD8+ T cells sorted from blood, obtained in a trial of the OX40 agonist ivuxolimab. This chain uses TRBV6-1 with TRBJ1-5, with TRBD1 matching 7 bases. The CDR3 protein is CASSKAGTAGGNQPQHF. The CDR3 nucleotides read TGTGCCAGCAGTAAAGCCGGGACAGCCGGAGGCAATCAGCCCCAGCATTTT.